This T cell receptor beta chain was sequenced during a study of cytomegalovirus exposure and HLA in healthy donors. Overall study findings and caveats: Clonal expansion, a later analysis showed, was greater in HLA-associated TCR beta chains than in equally common others. Among the sequence variants, a highly shared cluster was likely an artifact of sequencing. Common viral pathogens were later found to be apparently linked to several of the most significant clusters.

The PCR used 60 Vbeta and 13 Jbeta primers. Method: immunoSEQ multiplex PCR; TCRdb's copy keeps in-frame clones and lacks some. The profile shows 90,000 or so clones, approximately 71% of them singletons. V lost 6 bases to trimming and J lost 4 bases, with 25 bases between them. This CDR3 spans 17 amino acids. Germline V gene sequence: CDR1 MDHEN, CDR2 SYDVKM. This clone was counted a single time. Its antigen remains unknown. Every donor was a healthy person donating bone marrow. The sample consisted of PBMCs. The sequence came from a woman younger than 35 in good health and CMV-seropositive. The chain carries TRBV28 and TRBJ2-7; D perhaps matches TRBD2 (6 bases). CDR3 protein: CASRANGPSGAGYEQYF. CDR3 coding DNA: TGTGCCAGCAGGGCCAATGGCCCCTCGGGAGCCGGGTACGAGCAGTACTTC.